This section outlines one TCR beta chain sequence together with its context. This record belongs to a study of CD4 and CD8 cells across lung adenocarcinoma regions. TCRdb passed the PCR reads through MiXCR, listing each CDR3 protein once. The sample carries 7,000 to 8,500 distinct CDR3 sequences, 56% recorded once. Donors had localized lung adenocarcinoma, a non-small cell lung cancer. Per the germline V gene, CDR1 is WNHNN and CDR2 is SYGVQD (reference sequence). Germline trimming cut 0 bases from V and 5 bases from J; bases unmatched to any gene: 4. The CDR3 is 16 amino acids. This chain joins TRBV10-1 and TRBJ2-1, with 10 bases aligning to TRBD2. Sequencing was carried out using CD4+ T cells from the center of a lung tumor. This clonotype originated in a female donor with lung adenocarcinoma. The CD4 and CD8 labels of this study may be unreliable. DNA for the CDR3: TGCGCCAGCAGTGAGTCTCTAGCGGGAGAGAACAATGAGCAGTTCTTC. It encodes CASSESLAGENNEQFF.